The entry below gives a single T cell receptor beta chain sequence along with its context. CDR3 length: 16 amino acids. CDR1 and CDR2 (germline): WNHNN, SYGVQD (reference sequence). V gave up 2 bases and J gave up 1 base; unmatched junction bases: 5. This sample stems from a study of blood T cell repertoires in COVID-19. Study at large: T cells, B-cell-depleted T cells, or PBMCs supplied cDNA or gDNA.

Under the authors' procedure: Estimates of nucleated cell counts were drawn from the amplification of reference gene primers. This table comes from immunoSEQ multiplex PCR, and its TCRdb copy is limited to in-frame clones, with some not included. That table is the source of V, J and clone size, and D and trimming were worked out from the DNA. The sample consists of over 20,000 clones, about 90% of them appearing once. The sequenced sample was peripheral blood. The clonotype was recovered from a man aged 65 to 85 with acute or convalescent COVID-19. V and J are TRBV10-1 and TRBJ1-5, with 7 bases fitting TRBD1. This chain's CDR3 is CASSEGRQGSNQPQHF. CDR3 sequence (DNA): TGCGCCAGCAGTGAGGGGAGACAGGGCAGCAATCAGCCCCAGCATTTT.